This T cell receptor (beta chain) comes out of a study of OX40 agonist ivuxolimab in advanced cancers. As for the study more broadly: Ivuxolimab, which targeted the costimulatory receptor OX40 (CD134), was an agonistic, fully human IgG2 monoclonal antibody. Intravenous ivuxolimab was administered to patients every 2 weeks at six dose levels: 0.01, 0.1, 0.3, 1.5, 3 and 10 mg/kg. Of the 50 or so patients in dose escalation, around 20 had hepatocellular carcinoma, about 15 had melanoma, 9 had renal cell carcinoma and 9 had head and neck cancer. A male proportion of under 85% and a mean age of around 60 years, ranging from roughly 23 to 90, were recorded for the dose-escalation cohort. Patients were allowed to have had prior anti-PD-1, anti-PD-L1 or anti-CTLA-4 therapy, and 40% of the dose-escalation patients had been treated with checkpoint inhibitors. Partial responses occurred in three dose-escalation patients: two with cutaneous melanoma and one with hepatocellular carcinoma. The purpose of peripheral TCRbeta sequencing was to test whether ivuxolimab changed TCR sequence diversity and led to clonal T-cell expansion. The paper describes the monotherapy dose-escalation part (N ≈ 49 patients) of the phase I trial of ivuxolimab. Overall study results and their limits: Which antigens the clonally expanded peripheral T cells were specific for was not determined. At doses of 0.1 to 3.0 mg/kg, clonal expansion of both CD4+ and CD8+ T cells in blood was seen between baseline and week 6. After ivuxolimab, CD8+ T cells had more expanded clones than CD4+ T cells on average. In the 0.1-3.0 mg/kg groups, partial responders were among the patients with the lowest normalized peripheral clonal expansion, particularly in CD8+ T cells. Low levels of normalized T-cell clonal expansion were also seen in some patients who did not respond.

For sequencing of the TCRbeta CDR3 region, genomic DNA was extracted from the sorted cells. The immunoSEQ Assay was used for sequencing of TCRbeta CDR3 regions. TCRdb took this table from immuneACCESS and kept in-frame rearrangements with V and J called. Such tables lack part of the clones; where checked against another copy, unresolved V genes explain under half of the gap, and the rest is unexplained. This sample gives around 76,000 clones in total; 75% to 85% of them show up just once. The leading ten clones occupy roughly 5.4% of the sample. Patients with autoimmune disease history or receiving systemic immunosuppression were excluded from the trial. In every dose cohort, peripheral blood was drawn for TCR sequencing at baseline, cycle 4 day 1, and cycle 7 day 1. Samples came from an open-label, multicenter, first-in-human phase I dose-escalation trial of ivuxolimab. The trial enrolled adults with locally advanced or metastatic head and neck squamous cell, hepatocellular, melanoma or renal cell carcinoma. Before TCR sequencing, CD4+ T cells and CD8+ T cells were sorted from peripheral blood as separate populations.

CDR1 and CDR2, per the germline V gene, are SGHRS and YFSETQ. V trim: 4 bases; J trim: 2 bases; unmatched bases: 13. The CDR3 has 17 amino acids, counting the end cysteine and phenylalanine. Of all the DNA, just the CDR3 is kept, 51 bases in frame from base 1. Comment on this clone: What antigen it recognizes has not been identified. Base qualities were left out, and no much larger clone turns up one base away.

The sequencing used CD4+ or CD8+ T cells sorted from blood, collected in a trial of the OX40 agonist ivuxolimab. The receptor chain draws on TRBV5-1 and TRBJ2-7; 9 central nucleotides agree with TRBD1. This TCR was sampled from an adult with an advanced solid tumor such as melanoma, head and neck, liver or kidney cancer. The DNA is TGCGCCAGCAGCCTTAAGACAGGGGGTGGAGGAGCCTACGAGCAGTACTTC. It translates to CASSLKTGGGGAYEQYF. Reference TRBV5-1 and TRBJ2-7 genes cover what lies past the CDR3, so the full variable domain is KAGVTQTPRYLIKTRGQQVTLSCSPISGHRSVSWYQQTPGQGLQFLFEYFSETQRNKGNFPGRFSGRQFSNSRSEMNVSTLELGDSALYLCASSLKTGGGGAYEQYFGPGTRLTVT.